This record looks at one T cell receptor (beta chain) sequence and its context. The CDR3 extends 3 residues past the end of the read, so its final part is completed from the germline J gene. The repertoire was sequenced with immunoSEQ multiplex PCR; TCRdb's copy has only in-frame clones and lacks some. This repertoire comprises roughly 37,000 clones; its ten largest clones make up around 6.4%. This sample was included in a study of T cells in women clearing cervical HPV infection. Germline values: CDR1 LNHDA, CDR2 SQIVND (reference sequence). The CDR3 has 17 residues. The J segment lost 0 bases and the V segment lost 7 bases, leaving 9 bases of the junction unmatched.

This chain connects TRBV19 to TRBJ2-6, with 7 nucleotides matching TRBD2. Sequencing was done on a sample of blood buffy coat. The receptor was isolated from a woman between 18 and 69 years old with a cervical HPV16 infection that either progressed to CIN3+ or cleared (not recorded which). The covered CDR3 bases are TGTGCCAGTACTACACGGGGGGATTACTCTGGGGCCAACGTC. Amino acids: CASTTRGDYSGANV. The full CDR3 protein reads CASTTRGDYSGANVLTF.